These 23 T cell receptor beta chains came from one sample sequenced in a study of cytomegalovirus exposure and HLA in healthy donors. Some clones are missing from TCRdb's copy, which holds only in-frame ones; the method was immunoSEQ multiplex PCR. The sample lists over 200,000 clones; over 75% were seen once. The sample was PBMCs. Receptors originate from a woman aged 18 to 35 in good health and CMV-seropositive.

The chain couples TRBV12-5 to TRBJ1-1; tentatively, D is TRBD1 (6 bases). Per germline, CDR1 LGHNT and CDR2 FRNRAP. The CDR3 contains 16 residues. V was shortened by 0 bases and J by 2 bases, with 13 bases between the two germline ends. CDR3 residues: CASGLVLGAYNTEAFF. The CDR3 nucleotides read TGTGCTAGTGGTTTGGTACTGGGGGCGTATAACACTGAAGCTTTCTTT.

The chain is built from TRBV19 and TRBJ2-1; D unresolved. Germline values: CDR1 LNHDA, CDR2 SQIVND (reference sequence). Trimming shortened V by 1 base and J by 8 bases, and 6 bases separated the two germline ends. The CDR3 has 12 residues. The CDR3 here is CASSIGPDEQFF. The CDR3 nucleotides are TGTGCCAGTAGTATAGGTCCGGATGAGCAGTTCTTC.

The sample holds a few counts of this clone. V is TRBV7-9 and J is TRBJ2-7, with TRBD2 as a possible D gene (6 bases). In germline, CDR1 is SEHNR, CDR2 FQNEAQ (reference sequence). The ends were cut back, 4 bases at V and 7 bases at J, with 17 bases in the middle. This CDR3 region has 14 residues. The CDR3 DNA follows: TGTGCCAGCAGCTCGTGGGGGAGGAGGGTTGAGCAGTACTTC. Translated, it gives CASSSWGRRVEQYF.

The chain carries TRBV30 and TRBJ2-7; no clear D. The CDR3 is 12 residues long. The germline V gene encodes CDR1 GTSNPN and CDR2 SVGIG (reference sequence). The V gene lost 0 bases and the J gene lost 4 bases, with 7 bases spanning the gap. The DNA of the CDR3 is TGTGCCTGGAGTGTACTTTCGTACGAGCAGTACTTC. This encodes CAWSVLSYEQYF.

The chain is built from TRBV5-1 and TRBJ2-1, with a weak D call TRBD2 (6 bases). The V end lost 1 base, the J end lost 6 bases, and 14 bases lay between the germline ends. The CDR3 is 15 residues long. CDR1 is SGHRS, CDR2 YFSETQ, per germline. As DNA, the CDR3 is TGCGCCAGCAGCTTGTTCGCGGGAACGGCCAATGAGCAGTTCTTC. It yields the protein CASSLFAGTANEQFF.

The J gene is TRBJ2-7, the V gene TRBV18, with no clear D. The CDR3 sequence is 14 residues long. V lost 3 bases to trimming and J lost 2 bases, with 11 bases between them. From germline, CDR1 is KGHSH and CDR2 LQKENI. CDR3 sequence reads: CASSPTVPTYEQYF. The CDR3 DNA follows: TGTGCCAGCTCACCCACGGTTCCTACCTACGAGCAGTACTTC. The variable domain in full, with the rest retrieved from reference TRBV18 and TRBJ2-7, is NAGVMQNPRHLVRRRGQEARLRCSPMKGHSHVYWYRQLPEEGLKFMVYLQKENIIDESGMPKERFSAEFPKEGPSILRIQQVVRGDSAAYFCASSPTVPTYEQYFGPGTRLTVT.

The chain is built from TRBV28 and TRBJ1-4, with 7 positions matching TRBD1. Trimming cost V 5 bases and J 8 bases; bases outside gene matches: 14. Germline CDR1 reads MDHEN; CDR2 reads SYDVKM. The CDR3 loop spans 16 amino acids. This CDR3 reads CASSQHQTGSGEKLFF. The CDR3 DNA reads as TGTGCCAGCAGTCAACACCAGACAGGGTCGGGCGAAAAACTGTTTTTT.

The rearrangement uses TRBV28 and TRBJ2-6; tentative D call: TRBD1 (5 bases). CDR1 and CDR2 (germline): MDHEN, SYDVKM. The CDR3 sequence is 13 residues long. The germline V and J ends were trimmed by 9 bases and 1 base, with 7 bases remaining between them. The CDR3 sequence: CASGHSGANVLTF. CDR3 bases: TGTGCCAGTGGACATTCTGGGGCCAACGTCCTGACTTTC.

The chain uses TRBV4-1 and TRBJ2-1, with 8 nucleotides matching TRBD2. V lost 0 bases, J lost 5 bases, and 9 bases stayed unmatched. Germline-derived CDR1 and CDR2 are MGHRA and YSYEKL. The CDR3 loop spans 17 amino acids. This chain's CDR3 is CASSQDSPAGVNNEQFF. The CDR3 DNA is TGCGCCAGCAGCCAAGATTCCCCAGCGGGAGTCAACAATGAGCAGTTCTTC.

V is TRBV5-6 and J is TRBJ2-7; TRBD2 aligns across 8 bases. The CDR3 runs 14 residues. Germline CDR1 reads SGHDT; CDR2 reads YYEEEE. V trimming: 5 bases; J trimming: 3 bases; junction bases outside the gene matches: 7. CDR3 sequence (DNA): TGTGCCAGCAGAGTAACTAGCGGACTCTACGAGCAGTACTTC. It yields the protein CASRVTSGLYEQYF.

The CDR3 region is CASSYPTRDTSTDTQYF. The CDR3 nucleotides read TGTGCCAGCAGCTACCCCACCCGGGACACAAGCACAGATACGCAGTATTTT. The rearrangement joins TRBV7-9 to TRBJ2-3; D might be TRBD1 (6 bases). CDR3 length: 17 amino acids. Germline lookup yields CDR1 SEHNR and CDR2 FQNEAQ (reference sequence). V was trimmed by 4 bases and J by 0 bases, leaving 17 bases between them.

This clone was recorded a few times. V is TRBV21-1 and J is TRBJ2-1; the table's D call TRBD2 went unverified against the DNA. TRBV21-1 is designated a pseudogene. This CDR3 is built from 15 residues. CDR3 region: CASLRLAGAKDEQFF. The CDR3 coding sequence is TGTGCCAGTCTGAGACTAGCGGGAGCCAAAGATGAGCAGTTCTTC.

The table lists this clone with a count of one. The chain links TRBV6-1 to TRBJ1-2; 9 bases align to TRBD1. Germline CDR1 and CDR2: MNHNS and SASEGT. Trimming removed 4 bases from V and 6 bases from J; junction bases left unmatched: 12. There are 16 residues in the CDR3. CDR3 protein: CASSASGTGIVDGYTF. For the CDR3, the DNA is TGTGCCAGCAGTGCCTCCGGGACAGGGATTGTGGATGGCTACACCTTC.

The rearrangement links TRBV9 to TRBJ1-4; 10 bases are a match to TRBD1. Germline loops: CDR1 SGDLS, CDR2 YYNGEE. With 1 base clipped from V and 8 bases from J, the junction kept 5 bases outside the gene matches. CDR3 length: 15 amino acids. The CDR3 nucleotides are TGTGCCAGCAGCGTATTAGAGACAGGGGGCGAAAAACTGTTTTTT. It codes for CASSVLETGGEKLFF. The whole variable domain, remainder taken from reference TRBV9 and TRBJ1-4, is DSGVTQTPKHLITATGQRVTLRCSPRSGDLSVYWYQQSLDQGLQFLIQYYNGEERAKGNILERFSAQQFPDLHSELNLSSLELGDSALYFCASSVLETGGEKLFFGSGTQLSVL.

The chain carries TRBV5-4 and TRBJ1-5; weak D call: TRBD1 (6 bases). This CDR3 contains 15 residues. The V gene lost 0 bases and the J gene lost 4 bases, with 11 bases spanning the gap. CDR1 SGHNT and CDR2 YYREEE come from the germline V gene (reference sequence). This CDR3 reads CASSLDGGRNQPQHF. CDR3 nucleotide sequence: TGTGCCAGCAGCTTGGATGGGGGCCGGAATCAGCCCCAGCATTTT.

The chain uses TRBV5-1 and TRBJ1-4; D possibly corresponds to TRBD1 (5 bases). CDR1 is SGHRS, CDR2 YFSETQ, per germline. Deletions cut 3 bases from V and 2 bases from J, with 8 bases between. The CDR3 spans 14 residues. CDR3 nucleotide sequence: TGCGCCAGCAGCTCCGGGACTACTAATGAAAAACTGTTTTTT. Amino acid sequence: CASSSGTTNEKLFF.

The chain employs TRBV2 and TRBJ1-5, with TRBD1 matching over 8 bases. Germline V gives CDR1 SNHLY, CDR2 FYNNEI. This CDR3 spans 16 amino acids. V trimming: 2 bases; J trimming: 5 bases; junction bases outside the gene matches: 8. For the CDR3, the DNA is TGTGCCAGCAGTGAAAGTGGGTCAGGGGGCGATCAGCCCCAGCATTTT. Amino acid sequence: CASSESGSGGDQPQHF.

The genes are TRBV6-5 and TRBJ1-2; D gene ambiguous. CDR3 length equals 14 residues. V was clipped by 0 bases and J by 2 bases, with 7 bases between them. In germline, CDR1 is MNHEY, CDR2 SVGAGI. The CDR3 DNA reads as TGTGCCAGCAGTTACTCGACACCGAACTATGGCTACACCTTC. Protein product: CASSYSTPNYGYTF.

This rearrangement joins TRBV2 to TRBJ1-1, with D unresolved. The CDR3 runs to 16 residues. Trimming left V 4 bases short and J 0 bases short, with 15 bases between. Germline values: CDR1 SNHLY, CDR2 FYNNEI. The CDR3 protein is CASSGTPEPMNTEAFF. DNA of the CDR3: TGTGCCAGCAGTGGGACTCCCGAGCCCATGAACACTGAAGCTTTCTTT.

This clone appeared a single time. J is TRBJ1-2 and V is TRBV9, with TRBD1 identical over 11 bases. The trim removed 4 bases at V and 2 bases at J, leaving 13 bases unmatched. CDR1 is SGDLS and CDR2 is YYNGEE in the germline V gene. CDR3 length: 18 amino acids. The CDR3 nucleotides read TGTGCCAGCAGCATCGGGACAGGGGGTGCCGGGGAAAACTATGGCTACACCTTC. Amino acids: CASSIGTGGAGENYGYTF.

The chain recombines TRBV11-2 with TRBJ2-1; D unclear. The ends were cut back, 0 bases at V and 6 bases at J, with 9 bases in the middle. CDR1 is SGHAT, CDR2 FQNNGV, per germline. The CDR3 is 14 amino acids. CDR3 protein: CASSLDLVGNEQFF. The CDR3 coding sequence is TGTGCCAGCAGCTTAGACCTCGTCGGCAATGAGCAGTTCTTC.

The J gene is TRBJ2-3, the V gene TRBV11-3; TRBD2 matches at 9 bases. J lost 3 bases, V lost 4 bases, and 8 bases had no gene match. Germline assignment: CDR1 SGHNT and CDR2 YENEEA. There are 16 residues in the CDR3. CDR3 sequence reads: CASSSAGTSKTDTQYF. The CDR3 DNA is TGTGCCAGCAGCTCGGCCGGGACTAGCAAAACAGATACGCAGTATTTT.

The chain carries TRBV7-2 and TRBJ1-1; D is uncertain. Looked up from germline, CDR1 is SGHTA and CDR2 is FQGNSA. V was cut by 1 base and J by 7 bases, with 10 bases left in between. CDR3 length equals 13 residues. CDR3 sequence (DNA): TGTGCCAGCAGCTTAGGGGCCAGGATTGAAGCTTTCTTT. Protein: CASSLGARIEAFF.